Presented here are 25 T cell receptor beta chains from one specimen sequenced in a study of beta chain features in type 1 diabetes. As every portion of the isolated RNA was reverse transcribed, the sequencing read expressed TCRB transcripts. Some clones are missing from TCRdb's copy, which holds only in-frame ones; the method was immunoSEQ multiplex PCR. Of 130,000 or so clones detected, approximately 9.8% appear once; the ten largest clones hold almost 0.65%. The sequencing input was central memory CD4+ T cells from blood. The receptors derive from a woman aged 40 to 50 in good health.

DNA for the CDR3: TGTGCCACCTCCCTGAGGGGGACGAGGGCCAATGAGCAGTTCTTC. Translation gives CATSLRGTRANEQFF. The genes are TRBV25-1 and TRBJ2-1; D might be TRBD1 (6 bases). The CDR3 has 15 amino acids. Germline CDR1 is MGHDK and CDR2 is SYGVNS. V lost 10 bases and J lost 6, with 22 bases in between.

The chain combines TRBV9 with TRBJ2-7; possibly TRBD2 for D (6 bases). The germline V and J ends were trimmed by 4 bases and 7 bases, with 18 bases remaining between them. This CDR3 is built from 14 residues. Germline lookup yields CDR1 SGDLS and CDR2 YYNGEE. Here the CDR3 DNA reads TGTGCCAGCAGCCTACTGCCGGACGGAGGGGAGCAGTACTTC. This gives the protein CASSLLPDGGEQYF.

The chain links TRBV6-5 to TRBJ2-2; TRBD1 matches at 10 bases. The V segment lost 4 bases and the J segment 4 bases; nucleotides outside the gene matches: 6. The CDR3 covers 16 residues. Germline assignment: CDR1 MNHEY and CDR2 SVGAGI. CDR3 nucleotide sequence: TGTGCCAGCAGTTCATTAGACAGGGGGCTCACCGGGGAGCTGTTTTTT. Translation gives CASSSLDRGLTGELFF.

As regards this clone: This CDR3 fails to terminate in the conserved phenylalanine or tryptophan, so it likely reflects a read error. The genes are TRBV5-1 and TRBJ2-3, with 9 positions matching TRBD1. J was trimmed by 3 bases and V by 6 bases; bases with no gene match: 8. This CDR3 region has 15 residues. Germline V CDR1 and CDR2: SGHRS, YFSETQ. The CDR3 DNA follows: TGCGCCAGCAAAGCGGGACAGGGAGAAACAGATACGCAGTATTCT. It yields the protein CASKAGQGETDTQYS.

The chain uses TRBV6-6 and TRBJ1-1, with D unresolved. The CDR3 is made up of 12 amino acids. Trimming took 5 bases from V and 8 from J, leaving 12 bases between them. Germline-derived CDR1 and CDR2 are MNHNY and SVGAGI (reference sequence). The CDR3 loop is CASSNARREAFF. In nucleotides, the CDR3 is TGTGCCAGCAGTAATGCCAGGAGGGAAGCTTTCTTT.

V usage is TRBV7-9 and J usage is TRBJ2-5, with 7 bases aligning to TRBD1. The CDR3 covers 15 residues. With 5 bases clipped from V and 2 bases from J, the junction kept 8 bases outside the gene matches. Germline assignment: CDR1 SEHNR and CDR2 FQNEAQ (reference sequence). The CDR3 coding sequence is TGTGCCAGCAGCGGAGCCGGGACAGCACAAGAGACCCAGTACTTC. Translated: CASSGAGTAQETQYF.

This clone was detected only a few times. This sequence joins TRBV29-1 and TRBJ2-3; the D is unclear. Trimming took off 3 bases at V and 4 bases at J, with 5 bases between the two ends. Germline CDR1 is SQVTM and CDR2 is ANQGSEA. The CDR3 length is 11 residues. The CDR3 is CSVDRSDTQYF. The CDR3 DNA reads as TGCAGCGTTGACAGATCAGATACGCAGTATTTT.

This sequence joins TRBV19 and TRBJ2-4; 8 bases are a match to TRBD1. The CDR3 has 14 amino acids. The V gene's germline CDR1 is LNHDA and CDR2 SQIVND (reference sequence). J gave up 5 bases and V 4 bases, and 4 bases lay outside the gene matches. Here the CDR3 DNA reads TGTGCCAGTAGTACCCAGGGGGCCCAAAACATTCAGTACTTC. Its protein is CASSTQGAQNIQYF.

The chain carries TRBV10-1 and TRBJ1-5, with a weak D call TRBD1 (5 bases). This CDR3 region has 13 residues. The V gene lost 4 bases and the J gene lost 7 bases, with 11 bases spanning the gap. Germline V gene data show CDR1 as WNHNN and CDR2 as SYGVQD (reference sequence). As DNA, the CDR3 is TGCGCCAGCAGTGGAGACAGTCACCAGCCCCAGCATTTT. The encoded protein is CASSGDSHQPQHF.

The J gene is TRBJ1-1, the V gene TRBV1. TRBV1 represents a pseudogene. There are 15 residues in the CDR3. CDR3 sequence: CTSIKAAGENTEAFF. The DNA of the CDR3 is TGCACCAGCATCAAAGCCGCGGGGGAGAACACTGAAGCTTTCTTT.

In its sample, this clone was seen many times. The V gene is TRBV18, the J gene TRBJ2-1; 9 bases are shared with TRBD1. CDR1 KGHSH and CDR2 LQKENI come from the germline V gene. The V and J ends lost 5 bases and 8 bases, in that order; junction bases with no gene match: 10. The CDR3 is 15 amino acids. Here the CDR3 reads CASSSARDRVDEQFF. The DNA for the CDR3 is TGTGCCAGCTCATCGGCCCGGGACAGGGTAGATGAGCAGTTCTTC. The variable domain in full, with the rest retrieved from reference TRBV18 and TRBJ2-1, is NAGVMQNPRHLVRRRGQEARLRCSPMKGHSHVYWYRQLPEEGLKFMVYLQKENIIDESGMPKERFSAEFPKEGPSILRIQQVVRGDSAAYFCASSSARDRVDEQFFGPGTRLTVL.

The chain combines TRBV2 with TRBJ1-2; 7 bases align to TRBD1. The ends lost 7 bases at V and 8 bases at J; junction bases unmatched: 10. The CDR3 spans 13 residues. CDR1 is SNHLY, CDR2 FYNNEI, per germline. This chain's CDR3 is CASTSRGRRGYTF. CDR3 sequence (DNA): TGTGCCAGCACCTCGAGGGGGCGCCGGGGCTACACCTTC.

This clone was picked up a small number of times. The chain uses TRBV12-5 and TRBJ2-3, with D maybe TRBD1 (5 bases). Trimming stripped 6 bases from V and 4 bases from J, with 11 bases between. This CDR3 has 13 amino acids. CDR1 and CDR2 from the germline V gene are LGHNT and FRNRAP. CDR3 sequence: CASGVQAADTQYF. CDR3 sequence (DNA): TGTGCTAGTGGAGTACAGGCTGCAGATACGCAGTATTTT.

This clone has a handful of counts. The CDR3 nucleotides are TGTGCCAGCAGGGATGGACCAGCGGCCTACGAGCAGTACTTC. Its translation: CASRDGPAAYEQYF. V is TRBV6-6 and J is TRBJ2-7; maybe TRBD2 (5 bases). Germline V gene data show CDR1 as MNHNY and CDR2 as SVGAGI (reference sequence). V shed 6 bases and J shed 2 bases, with 14 bases lying between them. This CDR3 comprises 14 residues.

This clone showed up just a few times. The chain has TRBV9 and TRBJ1-1; TRBD1 matches 11 bases. CDR1 SGDLS and CDR2 YYNGEE come from the germline V gene. This CDR3 contains 15 residues. V lost 1 base, J lost 4 bases, and 3 bases stayed unmatched. The CDR3 nucleotides read TGTGCCAGCAGCGTATCCGGGACAGGGGGCACTGAAGCTTTCTTT. Protein sequence: CASSVSGTGGTEAFF.

The CDR3 coding sequence is TGTGCCAGCTCACCGACCCGGGACAGGGGGTACTATGAGCAGTTCTTC. This encodes CASSPTRDRGYYEQFF. The gene calls are TRBV18 and TRBJ2-1, with 11 bases that match TRBD1. The germline V gene has CDR1 KGHSH and CDR2 LQKENI. The CDR3 has 16 residues. V trimming: 3 bases; J trimming: 8 bases; junction bases outside the gene matches: 9.

This clone was seen a handful of times. The CDR3, as DNA: TGTGCCAGCAGTAAACGACAGGGGGCGGAGACCCAGTACTTC. This encodes CASSKRQGAETQYF. This sequence joins TRBV2 and TRBJ2-5; the match to TRBD1 covers 10 bases. The CDR3 runs to 14 residues. Germline V CDR1 and CDR2: SNHLY, FYNNEI. The V segment lost 5 bases and the J segment 5 bases; nucleotides outside the gene matches: 5.

The chain is built from TRBV21-1 and TRBJ1-5. TRBV21-1 is tagged as a pseudogene. The length of the CDR3 is 16 residues. In DNA, the CDR3 is TGTGCCAGCAGCTCGGGGTTAGGGGAGGACAATCAGCCCCAGCATTTT. Amino acids: CASSSGLGEDNQPQHF.

This clone was counted only a few times. Here the CDR3 reads CASSLISGGAGTDTQYF. The CDR3 DNA reads as TGTGCCAGCAGCTTAATTAGCGGGGGGGCCGGGACAGATACGCAGTATTTT. This rearrangement joins TRBV7-2 to TRBJ2-3; 11 bases match TRBD2. This CDR3 has 17 amino acids. With V trimmed by 2 bases and J by 3 bases, 7 bases remained unmatched. Germline V gene lookup returns CDR1 SGHTA and CDR2 FQGNSA. Full variable domain (remainder filled in from reference TRBV7-2 and TRBJ2-3): GAGVSQSPSNKVTEKGKDVELRCDPISGHTALYWYRQSLGQGLEFLIYFQGNSAPDKSGLPSDRFSAERTGGSVSTLTIQRTQQEDSAVYLCASSLISGGAGTDTQYFGPGTRLTVL.

This clone was detected many times. This chain uses TRBV7-2 with TRBJ2-7; 9 bases align to TRBD1. This CDR3 region has 14 residues. CDR1 and CDR2 from the germline V gene are SGHTA and FQGNSA. The trim removed 4 bases at V and 5 bases at J, leaving 6 bases unmatched. This CDR3 is CASSSGTGINEQYF. DNA for the CDR3: TGTGCCAGCAGCTCCGGGACAGGGATCAACGAGCAGTACTTC.

The chain combines TRBV28 with TRBJ2-7; no clear D. The CDR3 sequence is 12 residues long. Germline lookup yields CDR1 MDHEN and CDR2 SYDVKM. The V gene lost 3 bases and the J gene lost 4 bases, with 7 bases spanning the gap. The chain's CDR3 is CASSLAGYEQYF. Here the CDR3 DNA reads TGTGCCAGCAGTTTGGCCGGGTACGAGCAGTACTTC.

The V and J genes are TRBV4-3 and TRBJ2-7, with TRBD2 as a possible D gene (6 bases). CDR3 length: 15 amino acids. V lost 0 bases and J lost 3, with 12 bases in between. The germline gives CDR1 LGHNA, CDR2 YSLEER. CDR3 sequence reads: CASSQEGGASYEQYF. In nucleotides, the CDR3 is TGCGCCAGCAGCCAAGAAGGCGGGGCTAGCTACGAGCAGTACTTC.

This clone was observed a handful of times. The V and J genes are TRBV5-4 and TRBJ1-5, with 11 bases lining up with TRBD1. Germline V gives CDR1 SGHNT, CDR2 YYREEE (reference sequence). V lost 4 bases and J lost 5; bases outside the gene matches: 2. The CDR3 has 14 residues. CDR3 amino acids: CASSRGQGDQPQHF. For the CDR3, the DNA is TGTGCCAGCAGCCGGGGACAGGGGGATCAGCCCCAGCATTTT.

This sequence joins TRBV5-8 and TRBJ1-2; no reliable D call. Trimming took off 2 bases at V and 8 bases at J, with 13 bases between the two ends. The CDR3 spans 13 residues. Germline V gene lookup returns CDR1 SGHTS and CDR2 YDEGEE. DNA of the CDR3: TGTGCCAGCAGCTTTCTCACGGGGATAGGCTACACCTTC. Protein: CASSFLTGIGYTF.

The chain couples TRBV14 to TRBJ1-1, with a weak D call TRBD1 (5 bases). Germline values: CDR1 SGHDN, CDR2 FVKESK. Trimming left V 10 bases short and J 4 bases short, with 16 bases between. The CDR3 extends over 13 amino acids. In nucleotides, the CDR3 is TGTGCCACCTCAGGGCAGCGTTCCACTGAAGCTTTCTTT. This sequence encodes CATSGQRSTEAFF.